The clone carrying this T cell receptor beta chain appeared many times. These data originate in a study of early T cells in non-severe SARS-CoV-2 infection. This CDR3 contains 15 residues. V gave up 6 bases and J gave up 7 bases; unmatched junction bases: 10. TCRdb reanalysed the 5' RACE reads using MiXCR and keeps one entry per CDR3 protein. The top ten hold about a sixth of the sample, which has some 80,000 distinct CDR3 sequences, around 12% seen once. The rearrangement joins TRBV12-3 or TRBV12-4 to TRBJ2-7; 12 bases are shared with TRBD2. The TCR originated in an adult who was a healthcare worker with PCR-confirmed SARS-CoV-2 infection or an uninfected control (not recorded which). The donor label of this sample is uncertain. Sequenced material: whole blood, taken at baseline. CDR3 sequence reads: CASRLGLAGPYEQYF. For the CDR3, the DNA is TGTGCCAGCAGACTAGGACTAGCGGGACCTTATGAGCAGTACTTC.